These 27 T cell receptor beta chains came from one sample sequenced in a study of early T cells in non-severe SARS-CoV-2 infection. Using its own MiXCR run on the 5' RACE reads, TCRdb lists one record per CDR3 protein. The table shows 57,000 or so distinct CDR3 sequences, with 4.5% to 7% occurring only once. Sequenced: whole blood. Every receptor here comes from an adult who was a healthcare worker with PCR-confirmed SARS-CoV-2 infection or an uninfected control (not recorded which).

This clonotype was seen many times. V gene TRBV5-1 combines with J gene TRBJ2-1, with D perhaps given as TRBD1 or TRBD2 (7 bases each). Trimming took off 0 bases at V and 8 bases at J, with 15 bases between the two ends. CDR3 length: 15 amino acids. Germline CDR1 is SGHRS and CDR2 is YFSETQ. The CDR3 nucleotides are TGCGCCAGCAGCTTGGGTTGGCGGGGGACAGATGAGCAGTTCTTC. Residues: CASSLGWRGTDEQFF. The full variable domain, its missing parts supplied by reference TRBV5-1 and TRBJ2-1, is KAGVTQTPRYLIKTRGQQVTLSCSPISGHRSVSWYQQTPGQGLQFLFEYFSETQRNKGNFPGRFSGRQFSNSRSEMNVSTLELGDSALYLCASSLGWRGTDEQFFGPGTRLTVL.

This chain joins TRBV12-3 or TRBV12-4 and TRBJ2-7; D is undetermined. Deletions cut 3 bases from V and 3 bases from J, with 6 bases between. The CDR3 covers 12 residues. For the CDR3, the DNA is TGTGCCAGCAGTTTCTGGGGCTACGAGCAGTACTTC. Protein: CASSFWGYEQYF.

The rearrangement uses TRBV5-4 and TRBJ2-5; TRBD2 agrees at 9 bases. Germline V lookup: CDR1 SGHNT, CDR2 YYREEE (reference sequence). This CDR3 region has 16 residues. Trimming cost V 0 bases and J 1 base; bases outside gene matches: 4. CDR3 in amino acids: CASSLAGGRAQETQYF. The CDR3 coding sequence is TGTGCCAGCAGCTTGGCTGGCGGGAGGGCCCAAGAGACCCAGTACTTC.

This clonotype occurred many times. The rearrangement uses TRBV7-2 and TRBJ1-1, with a possible D match to TRBD1 (5 bases). The V gene lost 0 bases and the J gene lost 1 base, with 6 bases spanning the gap. CDR1 and CDR2 from the germline V gene are SGHTA and FQGNSA. This CDR3 region has 14 residues. CDR3 amino acids: CASSLAGTNTEAFF. The CDR3 region has the DNA TGTGCCAGCAGCTTAGCCGGGACGAACACTGAAGCTTTCTTT.

This clonotype was counted ten times or more. This sequence joins TRBV4-1 and TRBJ1-2; D possibly corresponds to TRBD1 (6 bases). CDR1 is MGHRA, CDR2 YSYEKL, per germline. The CDR3 is made up of 13 amino acids. V shed 0 bases and J shed 8 bases, with 10 bases lying between them. CDR3 protein: CASSQEGAGGYTF. Here the CDR3 DNA reads TGCGCCAGCAGCCAAGAGGGGGCGGGCGGCTACACCTTC.

This clonotype was seen repeatedly, ten times or more. The gene calls are TRBV29-1 and TRBJ1-2; 7 bases match TRBD1. The CDR3 length is 12 residues. Germline trimming cut 2 bases from V and 5 bases from J; bases unmatched to any gene: 2. The germline CDR1 and CDR2 sequences are SQVTM and ANQGSEA. CDR3 coding DNA: TGCAGCGTTGAACAGGGGGGGTATGGCTACACCTTC. It yields the protein CSVEQGGYGYTF.

The sample holds many counts of this clonotype. The J gene is TRBJ2-1, the V gene TRBV30, with D possibly TRBD1 on 5 matching bases. The germline V and J ends were trimmed by 3 bases and 2 bases, with 20 bases remaining between them. The CDR3 extends over 17 amino acids. Germline values: CDR1 GTSNPN, CDR2 SVGIG (reference sequence). The CDR3 loop reads CAWSGIESGLTYNEQFF. Here the CDR3 DNA reads TGTGCCTGGAGCGGCATAGAATCAGGGTTGACCTACAATGAGCAGTTCTTC.

This clonotype has at least ten counts. V is TRBV20-1 and J is TRBJ2-3, with unresolved D. Germline V gene sequence: CDR1 DFQATT, CDR2 SNEGSKA (reference sequence). The CDR3 is 11 residues long. CDR3 nucleotides: TGCAGCTTCTCCGGCACAGATACGCAGTATTTT. Amino acids: CSFSGTDTQYF.

The chain is built from TRBV4-1 and TRBJ2-1; D could derive from TRBD1 or TRBD2 (5 bases each). V lost 3 bases to trimming and J lost 6 bases, with 24 bases between them. Per the germline V gene, CDR1 is MGHRA and CDR2 is YSYEKL. CDR3 length: 18 amino acids. The CDR3 loop is CASSQDGFGGVRGNEQFF. Written as DNA, the CDR3 is TGCGCCAGCAGCCAGGACGGCTTTGGGGGAGTACGTGGCAATGAGCAGTTCTTC.

This clonotype was counted ten times or more. The chain links TRBV6-5 to TRBJ2-1; D remains unclear. CDR1 and CDR2 (germline): MNHEY, SVGAGI. V lost 11 bases to trimming and J lost 0 bases, with 14 bases between them. CDR3 length: 14 amino acids. CDR3 residues: CAASSTSSYNEQFF. The CDR3, as DNA: TGTGCCGCCAGCTCAACCTCCTCCTACAATGAGCAGTTCTTC.

This clonotype was seen many times. The chain joins TRBV12-3 or TRBV12-4 to TRBJ2-3; no clear D. This CDR3 comprises 12 residues. V lost 2 bases and J lost 5, with 5 bases in between. CDR3 loop: CASSLTVDTQYF. As DNA, the CDR3 is TGTGCCAGCAGTTTAACGGTAGATACGCAGTATTTT.

This chain uses TRBV7-2 with TRBJ2-3, with 9 positions matching TRBD2. Germline assignment: CDR1 SGHTA and CDR2 FQGNSA. V lost 1 base, J lost 8 bases, and 4 bases stayed unmatched. CDR3 length: 14 residues. The chain's CDR3 is CASSLEVAGVTQYF. CDR3 sequence (DNA): TGTGCCAGCAGCTTAGAAGTAGCGGGGGTTACGCAGTATTTT.

This clonotype was observed many times. This chain uses TRBV14 with TRBJ2-1; TRBD2 aligns across 11 bases. This CDR3 is 18 amino acids long. Germline assignment: CDR1 SGHDN and CDR2 FVKESK. V shed 1 base and J 8 bases; nucleotides not matched to a gene: 13. CDR3 in DNA: TGTGCCAGCAGCCAAGGGGGACTAGCGGCCCCACGGAGCGATGAGCAGTTCTTC. It translates to CASSQGGLAAPRSDEQFF.

This clonotype appeared many times. J is TRBJ1-4 and V is TRBV21-1. TRBV21-1 is termed a pseudogene. The CDR3 has 13 residues. CDR3 protein: CASSAGGGEKLFF. The CDR3 region has the DNA TGTGCCAGCAGCGCGGGAGGGGGTGAAAAACTGTTTTTT.

This clonotype was observed at least ten times. The chain couples TRBV10-3 to TRBJ1-6; maybe TRBD1 (5 bases). Trimming removed 3 bases from V and 7 bases from J, with 13 bases in between. CDR1 is ENHRY and CDR2 is SYGVKD in the germline V gene. This CDR3 comprises 15 residues. DNA for the CDR3: TGTGCCATCAGTGACGACCAGGGTGGCAATTCACCCCTCCACTTT. Translation gives CAISDDQGGNSPLHF.

The rearrangement joins TRBV10-3 to TRBJ2-1; no clear D gene. Trimming removed 0 bases at V and 0 bases at J, with 6 bases between. This CDR3 is built from 15 residues. Germline CDR1 is ENHRY and CDR2 is SYGVKD. For the CDR3, the DNA is TGTGCCATCAGTGAGTCGTACAGCTCCTACAATGAGCAGTTCTTC. It is translated as CAISESYSSYNEQFF.

This clonotype was seen at least ten times. The rearrangement uses TRBV14 and TRBJ2-1; D remains ambiguous. CDR3 size: 16 residues. CDR1 and CDR2 (germline): SGHDN, FVKESK. Deletions cut 0 bases from V and 3 bases from J, with 12 bases between. The CDR3 loop reads CASSQDSPRFYNEQFF. The CDR3 DNA sequence: TGTGCCAGCAGCCAAGATAGCCCCAGGTTCTACAATGAGCAGTTCTTC. Full variable domain (rest looked up from reference TRBV14 and TRBJ2-1): EAGVTQFPSHSVIEKGQTVTLRCDPISGHDNLYWYRRVMGKEIKFLLHFVKESKQDESGMPNNRFLAERTGGTYSTLKVQPAELEDSGVYFCASSQDSPRFYNEQFFGPGTRLTVL.

The chain links TRBV3-1 to TRBJ1-2; D gene unclear. V was trimmed by 6 bases and J by 3 bases, leaving 17 bases between them. The CDR3 has 15 residues. CDR1 is LGHDT, CDR2 YNNKEL, per germline (reference sequence). As DNA, the CDR3 is TGTGCCAGCAGATACGAGGGAAAGGGCGACTATGGCTACACCTTC. This codes for CASRYEGKGDYGYTF.

The gene calls are TRBV11-2 and TRBJ2-7; 7 bases align to TRBD1. The germline gives CDR1 SGHAT, CDR2 FQNNGV. The ends lost 5 bases at V and 7 bases at J; junction bases unmatched: 14. The CDR3 consists of 15 residues. CDR3 sequence: CASSPIRPTGIEQYF. CDR3 in DNA: TGTGCCAGCAGCCCCATTAGGCCGACAGGGATTGAGCAGTACTTC.

There are a few counts of this clonotype. V is TRBV4-3 and J is TRBJ2-7; D perhaps matches TRBD2 (6 bases). Trimming left V 4 bases short and J 5 bases short, with 27 bases between. The CDR3 length is 18 residues. The V gene's germline CDR1 is LGHNA and CDR2 YSLEER. The CDR3 nucleotides read TGCGCCAGCAGCCGCTCCTTCATAGGGACTCCACAGCTCCACGAGCAGTACTTC. This translates into CASSRSFIGTPQLHEQYF.

This clonotype has only a few counts. The chain recombines TRBV11-2 with TRBJ1-2; 8 nucleotides align to TRBD1. Trimming cost V 0 bases and J 4 bases; bases outside gene matches: 4. The germline V gene has CDR1 SGHAT and CDR2 FQNNGV. CDR3 size: 15 residues. As DNA, the CDR3 is TGTGCCAGCAGCTTAGAAGGACAGGGAATCTATGGCTACACCTTC. Translation gives CASSLEGQGIYGYTF.

V gene TRBV12-3 or TRBV12-4 combines with J gene TRBJ2-3, with D unresolved. The CDR3 consists of 15 residues. V lost 3 bases and J 5 bases, leaving 15 bases between the germline ends. CDR3 DNA sequence: TGTGCCAGCAGTTTGACGCCAACCCTGGGAGATACGCAGTATTTT. It encodes CASSLTPTLGDTQYF.

This clonotype was recorded at least ten times. The chain combines TRBV29-1 with TRBJ1-2, with D uncertain. Germline V CDR1 and CDR2: SQVTM, ANQGSEA. The CDR3 has 11 amino acids. V was clipped by 3 bases and J by 5 bases, with 7 bases between them. In DNA, the CDR3 is TGCAGCGTTGAGGGGTCATATGGCTACACCTTC. Protein: CSVEGSYGYTF.

CDR3 in amino acids: CATSDTRTESQYF. DNA of the CDR3: TGTGCCACCAGTGATACCAGGACGGAATCTCAGTACTTC. The chain carries TRBV24-1 and TRBJ2-4; D unresolved. CDR3 length: 13 amino acids. V gave up 3 bases and J gave up 12 bases, with 14 bases separating them. Germline V gene data show CDR1 as KGHDR and CDR2 as SFDVKD.

Ten or more counts support this clonotype. At one end, the junction sequence differs from germline, possibly due to a read error. The chain couples TRBV4-2 to TRBJ2-3; 10 bases match TRBD1. This CDR3 comprises 13 residues. Germline V gives CDR1 LGHNA, CDR2 YNFKEQ. The CDR3 region is CASSPNPGQGQSF. The CDR3 nucleotides are TGTGCCAGCAGCCCCAACCCGGGACAGGGGCAAAGTTTT.

This clonotype has only a few counts. The chain carries TRBV7-9 and TRBJ2-1, with 7 bases that match TRBD1. The CDR3 covers 12 residues. V lost 5 bases, J lost 15 bases, and 10 bases stayed unmatched. The germline V gene encodes CDR1 SEHNR and CDR2 FQNEAQ (reference sequence). The CDR3 loop reads CASSPLTGLRFF. Written as DNA, the CDR3 is TGTGCCAGCAGCCCCCTGACAGGGTTACGGTTCTTC.

This clonotype was found many times. The chain combines TRBV12-3 or TRBV12-4 with TRBJ2-1, with D tentatively TRBD1 (6 bases). This CDR3 is built from 15 residues. The germline V and J ends were trimmed by 6 bases and 3 bases, with 15 bases remaining between them. In DNA, the CDR3 is TGTGCCAGCAGCCAGACATGGACAGTCTACAATGAGCAGTTCTTC. As protein: CASSQTWTVYNEQFF.